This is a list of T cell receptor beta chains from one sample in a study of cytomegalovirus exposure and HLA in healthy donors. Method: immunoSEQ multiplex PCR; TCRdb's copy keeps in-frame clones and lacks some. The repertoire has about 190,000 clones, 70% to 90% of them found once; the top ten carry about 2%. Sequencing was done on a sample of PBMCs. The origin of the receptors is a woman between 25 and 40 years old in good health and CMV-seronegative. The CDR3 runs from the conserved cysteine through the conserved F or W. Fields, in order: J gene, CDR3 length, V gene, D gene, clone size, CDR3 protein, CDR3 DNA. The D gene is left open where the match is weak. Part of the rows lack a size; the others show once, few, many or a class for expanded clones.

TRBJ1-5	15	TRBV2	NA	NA	CASSEMLGGDQPQHF	TGTGCCAGCAGTGAAATGTTGGGCGGGGATCAGCCCCAGCATTTT
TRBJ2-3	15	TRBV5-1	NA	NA	CASSLSPEPRDTQYF	TGCGCCAGCAGCTTGTCTCCCGAGCCTAGGGATACGCAGTATTTT
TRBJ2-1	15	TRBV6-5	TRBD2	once	CASSYAGGAYNEQFF	TGTGCCAGCAGTTACGCGGGAGGGGCCTACAATGAGCAGTTCTTC
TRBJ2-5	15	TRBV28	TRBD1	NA	CASSEGGQGAETQYF	TGTGCCAGCAGCGAGGGGGGACAGGGGGCAGAGACCCAGTACTTC
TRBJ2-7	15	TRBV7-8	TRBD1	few	CASSQPGTGSNEQYF	TGTGCCAGCAGCCAACCCGGGACAGGGTCTAACGAGCAGTACTTC
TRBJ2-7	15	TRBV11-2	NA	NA	CASSLGPSASYEQYF	TGTGCCAGCAGCTTAGGCCCCTCCGCCTCCTACGAGCAGTACTTC
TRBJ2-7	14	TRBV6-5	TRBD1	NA	CASSPLTGGIEQYF	TGTGCCAGCAGTCCTTTGACAGGGGGTATCGAGCAGTACTTC
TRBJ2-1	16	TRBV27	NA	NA	CASSKYLGGSYNEQFF	TGTGCCAGCAGCAAGTATCTCGGGGGCTCCTACAATGAGCAGTTCTTC
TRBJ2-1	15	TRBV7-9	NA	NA	CASSLVMGQYNEQFF	TGTGCCAGCAGCTTAGTCATGGGGCAGTACAATGAGCAGTTCTTC
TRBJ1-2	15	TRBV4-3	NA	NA	CASSQDPTGNYGYTF	TGCGCCAGCAGCCAAGATCCAACAGGGAACTATGGCTACACCTTC
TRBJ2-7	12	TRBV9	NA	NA	CASSGGTYEQYF	TGTGCCAGCAGTGGGGGGACCTACGAGCAGTACTTC
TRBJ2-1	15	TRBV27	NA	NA	CASSLWGGPPNEQFF	TGTGCCAGCAGTTTATGGGGGGGGCCCCCCAATGAGCAGTTCTTC
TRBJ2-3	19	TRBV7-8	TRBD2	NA	CASSLALEPSGRPADTQYF	TGTGCCAGCAGCTTAGCACTCGAGCCCAGCGGGAGGCCTGCAGATACGCAGTATTTT
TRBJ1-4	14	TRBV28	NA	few	CASLRAGANEKLFF	TGTGCCAGCTTGCGGGCAGGGGCTAATGAAAAACTGTTTTTT
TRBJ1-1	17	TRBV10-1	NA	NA	CASSESFRQPGRREAFF	TGCGCCAGCAGTGAGTCTTTTCGACAGCCGGGTCGTCGAGAAGCTTTCTTT